The 12 T cell receptor beta chains listed next were all sequenced from one sample in a study of identical twins. TCRdb analysed the 5' RACE reads with MiXCR anew, one entry per CDR3 protein. In the table there are fewer than 350,000 distinct CDR3 sequences, about 8.1% of which are singletons. These data also formed part of another study, on yellow fever vaccine responses in identical twins.

The sample comprised memory (CD45RO+) T cells sorted from blood. These receptors were taken from a woman aged 18-29 years in good health.

This clonotype was picked up many times. The genes are TRBV20-1 and TRBJ2-7; D remains unclear. The germline CDR1 and CDR2 sequences are DFQATT and SNEGSKA (reference sequence). The length of the CDR3 is 14 residues. The V end was cut by 0 bases, the J end by 2 bases, with 11 bases between. CDR3 DNA sequence: TGCAGTGCTAGAGATCCCGACGAAACCTACGAGCAGTACGTC. Protein product: CSARDPDETYEQYV.

The chain combines TRBV7-9 with TRBJ1-2; 9 nucleotides align to TRBD1. This CDR3 has 16 amino acids. The J segment lost 0 bases and the V segment lost 4 bases, leaving 6 bases of the junction unmatched. The V gene's germline CDR1 is SEHNR and CDR2 FQNEAQ (reference sequence). CDR3 DNA: TGTGCCAGCAGCTCCATAGGGGACAGGGCTAACTATGGCTACACCTTC. It specifies CASSSIGDRANYGYTF. Full variable domain (missing parts from reference TRBV7-9 and TRBJ1-2): DTGVSQNPRHKITKRGQNVTFRCDPISEHNRLYWYRQTLGQGPEFLTYFQNEAQLEKSRLLSDRFSAERPKGSFSTLEIQRTEQGDSAMYLCASSSIGDRANYGYTFGSGTRLTVV.

The sample holds a few counts of this clonotype. The chain combines TRBV5-1 with TRBJ1-1; no clear D gene. V was pared by 0 bases and J by 0 bases, with 12 bases between. Germline lookup yields CDR1 SGHRS and CDR2 YFSETQ. This CDR3 comprises 16 residues. In DNA, the CDR3 is TGCGCCAGCAGCTTGGGAGGGTATGGCATGAACACTGAAGCTTTCTTT. Translation gives CASSLGGYGMNTEAFF. Variable domain in full (rest from reference TRBV5-1 and TRBJ1-1): KAGVTQTPRYLIKTRGQQVTLSCSPISGHRSVSWYQQTPGQGLQFLFEYFSETQRNKGNFPGRFSGRQFSNSRSEMNVSTLELGDSALYLCASSLGGYGMNTEAFFGQGTRLTVV.

CDR3 loop: CATSDWVAGGYNEQFF. The CDR3 DNA follows: TGTGCCACCAGTGATTGGGTAGCGGGGGGATACAATGAGCAGTTCTTC. The V call is TRBV24-1, the J call TRBJ2-1; 10 nucleotides line up with TRBD2. The CDR3 is made up of 16 amino acids. Germline V gene data show CDR1 as KGHDR and CDR2 as SFDVKD. J gave up 4 bases and V 2 bases, and 4 bases lay outside the gene matches.

This clonotype turned up a few times. V gene TRBV5-4 combines with J gene TRBJ2-3; D may correspond to TRBD1 or TRBD2 (5 bases each). The V end lost 3 bases, the J end lost 3 bases, and 11 bases lay between the germline ends. This CDR3 has 14 amino acids. Per germline, CDR1 SGHNT and CDR2 YYREEE (reference sequence). As DNA, the CDR3 is TGTGCCAGCAGCTGGGACCCGTCGACAGATACGCAGTATTTT. It yields the protein CASSWDPSTDTQYF.

This clonotype was observed many times. The chain uses TRBV12-3 or TRBV12-4 and TRBJ1-2; D is undetermined. Between the trimmed V and J ends, which lost 6 bases and 6 bases, there was a span of 11 bases. CDR3 length equals 12 residues. The CDR3 DNA sequence: TGTGCCAGCAGCCTCGGACTGAATGGCTACACCTTC. Translation gives CASSLGLNGYTF.

The CDR3 nucleotides read TGTGCCAGCAGCTTAGATGGGGCGAGGACGTCATACGAGCAGTACTTC. This sequence encodes CASSLDGARTSYEQYF. This chain links TRBV11-2 with TRBJ2-7; D is possibly TRBD1 (5 bases). The CDR3 has 16 residues. Trimming shortened V by 0 bases and J by 4 bases, and 16 bases separated the two germline ends. From germline, CDR1 is SGHAT and CDR2 FQNNGV. The full variable domain, its missing parts supplied by reference TRBV11-2 and TRBJ2-7, is EAGVAQSPRYKIIEKRQSVAFWCNPISGHATLYWYQQILGQGPKLLIQFQNNGVVDDSQLPKDRFSAERLKGVDSTLKIQPAKLEDSAVYLCASSLDGARTSYEQYFGPGTRLTVT.

This clonotype was recorded many times. The chain joins TRBV6-1 to TRBJ2-7, with D possibly matching TRBD2 (5 bases). This CDR3 region has 15 residues. V was clipped by 7 bases and J by 2 bases, with 18 bases between them. CDR1 and CDR2 (germline): MNHNS, SASEGT. The CDR3 nucleotides are TGTGCCAGCACGCAGTGGGGAGATAGCCCCTACGAGCAGTACGTC. The encoded protein is CASTQWGDSPYEQYV.

The chain couples TRBV10-1 to TRBJ2-7; 7 bases line up with TRBD2. Trimming cost V 0 bases and J 3 bases; bases outside gene matches: 14. There are 18 residues in the CDR3. Germline V lookup: CDR1 WNHNN, CDR2 SYGVQD (reference sequence). The CDR3 DNA sequence: TGCGCCAGCAGTGAGTCCCTGCCTAGCGCGGGAGTTTTCTACGAGCAGTACTTC. Translating gives CASSESLPSAGVFYEQYF.

There are a few counts of this clonotype. The chain has TRBV20-1 and TRBJ1-3; D not resolved. Trimming shortened V by 6 bases and J by 3 bases, and 21 bases separated the two germline ends. CDR3 size: 16 residues. Germline loops: CDR1 DFQATT, CDR2 SNEGSKA (reference sequence). The CDR3 DNA sequence: TGCAGTGCCGCGAGACGGGAATCAATTGTTGGAAACACCATATATTTT. Translation: CSAARRESIVGNTIYF.

The chain links TRBV20-1 to TRBJ2-2, with a tentative D call TRBD1 (5 bases). V was trimmed by 1 base and J by 2 bases, leaving 11 bases between them. The germline gives CDR1 DFQATT, CDR2 SNEGSKA (reference sequence). CDR3 size: 15 residues. The CDR3 reads CSARGGRTNTGELFF. The CDR3 nucleotides are TGCAGTGCTAGAGGGGGCAGAACTAACACCGGGGAGCTGTTTTTT.

This clonotype was detected many times. This chain connects TRBV28 to TRBJ2-3; D not certain. V dropped 3 bases and J dropped 0 bases, with 7 bases sitting between them. This CDR3 has 14 residues. The germline CDR1 and CDR2 sequences are MDHEN and SYDVKM. The CDR3 region is CASSFNPSTDTQYF. The CDR3 DNA reads TGTGCCAGCAGTTTCAATCCTAGCACAGATACGCAGTATTTT. Variable domain in full (rest from reference TRBV28 and TRBJ2-3): DVKVTQSSRYLVKRTGEKVFLECVQDMDHENMFWYRQDPGLGLRLIYFSYDVKMKEKGDIPEGYSVSREKKERFSLILESASTNQTSMYLCASSFNPSTDTQYFGPGTRLTVL.